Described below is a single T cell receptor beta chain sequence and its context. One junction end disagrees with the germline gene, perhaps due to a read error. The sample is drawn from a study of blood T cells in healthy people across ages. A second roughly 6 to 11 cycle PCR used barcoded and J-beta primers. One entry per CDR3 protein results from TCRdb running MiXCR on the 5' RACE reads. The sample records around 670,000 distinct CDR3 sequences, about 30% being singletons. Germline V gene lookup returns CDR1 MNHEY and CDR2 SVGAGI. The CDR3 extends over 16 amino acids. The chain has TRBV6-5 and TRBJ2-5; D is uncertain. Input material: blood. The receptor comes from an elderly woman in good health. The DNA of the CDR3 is TGTGCCGGCAGTTCCCTCTCAGGAGTTACCCAGGAGACCCAGTACTTC. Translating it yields CAGSSLSGVTQETQYF.